Following are 21 T cell receptor beta chains from one sample sequenced in a study of T cell responses to AZD1222 COVID-19 vaccine. Clones were read by immunoSEQ multiplex PCR, and TCRdb kept only the in-frame ones, dropping some. The sample yields 150,000 to 200,000 clones, about 87% seen once. Sequenced material: peripheral blood, taken on day 0 of AZD1222 vaccination. These receptors were obtained from an adult in good health.

The V and J genes are TRBV5-4 and TRBJ2-1; D might be TRBD1 (6 bases). CDR3 size: 16 residues. The germline V and J ends were trimmed by 3 bases and 0 bases, with 13 bases remaining between them. Germline V gene lookup returns CDR1 SGHNT and CDR2 YYREEE (reference sequence). The CDR3 DNA is TGTGCCAGCAGCTGGCCGGGACACCACTCCTACAATGAGCAGTTCTTC. This encodes CASSWPGHHSYNEQFF.

This sequence joins TRBV7-2 and TRBJ2-1; D tentatively reads TRBD1 or TRBD2 (5 bases each). Trimming removed 5 bases from V and 0 bases from J, with 11 bases in between. The CDR3 contains 15 residues. Germline V lookup: CDR1 SGHTA, CDR2 FQGNSA. The DNA of the CDR3 is TGTGCCAGCAGCCCTTGGGGGAGCTCCTACAATGAGCAGTTCTTC. Translated: CASSPWGSSYNEQFF.

V usage is TRBV19 and J usage is TRBJ1-5; D is uncertain. The CDR3 loop spans 10 amino acids. The ends were cut back, 5 bases at V and 7 bases at J, with 3 bases in the middle. Looked up from germline, CDR1 is LNHDA and CDR2 is SQIVND (reference sequence). CDR3 nucleotides: TGTGCCAGTAGTCAACAGCCCCAGCATTTT. Amino acids: CASSQQPQHF.

The chain has TRBV30 and TRBJ1-3; D is ambiguous. The germline V gene encodes CDR1 GTSNPN and CDR2 SVGIG (reference sequence). The CDR3 has 13 amino acids. The germline V and J ends were trimmed by 0 bases and 1 base, with 4 bases remaining between them. The CDR3 region has the DNA TGTGCCTGGAGTGTGTCGTCTGGAAACACCATATATTTT. Amino acids: CAWSVSSGNTIYF.

This chain connects TRBV28 to TRBJ1-1, with a weak D call TRBD1 (6 bases). This CDR3 is built from 14 residues. Germline V gene data show CDR1 as MDHEN and CDR2 as SYDVKM. Trimming shortened V by 6 bases and J by 5 bases, and 16 bases separated the two germline ends. The CDR3: CASRARGVRTEAFF. In DNA, the CDR3 is TGTGCCAGCAGGGCGAGGGGGGTAAGAACTGAAGCTTTCTTT.

The chain links TRBV28 to TRBJ1-1, with no clear D. V was pared by 2 bases and J by 0 bases, with 13 bases between. The CDR3 runs 16 residues. Germline-derived CDR1 and CDR2 are MDHEN and SYDVKM. CDR3 sequence: CASSLPAGPMNTEAFF. DNA of the CDR3: TGTGCCAGCAGTTTACCAGCAGGCCCAATGAACACTGAAGCTTTCTTT.

The rearrangement links TRBV6-2 or TRBV6-3 to TRBJ2-7; D gene unclear. The germline CDR1 and CDR2 sequences are MNHEY and SVGEGT. V was trimmed by 2 bases and J by 4 bases, leaving 15 bases between them. The length of the CDR3 is 15 residues. The chain's CDR3 is CASSYRSSARYEQYF. Here the CDR3 DNA reads TGTGCCAGCAGTTACAGAAGTTCGGCGCGGTACGAGCAGTACTTC.

This clone appeared a few times. V usage is TRBV19 and J usage is TRBJ1-2; no firm D call. Trimming took off 5 bases at V and 2 bases at J, with 15 bases between the two ends. Germline assignment: CDR1 LNHDA and CDR2 SQIVND (reference sequence). The CDR3 contains 15 residues. The CDR3 loop is CASSDTAPLNYGYTF. CDR3 DNA sequence: TGTGCCAGTAGTGATACAGCGCCGTTAAACTATGGCTACACCTTC.

The chain combines TRBV2 with TRBJ1-6, with 8 positions matching TRBD1. Germline loops: CDR1 SNHLY, CDR2 FYNNEI. The CDR3 covers 14 residues. The V segment lost 6 bases and the J segment 9 bases; nucleotides outside the gene matches: 7. The CDR3 reads CASRGQAFGSPLHF. CDR3 nucleotides: TGTGCCAGCAGGGGACAGGCTTTTGGTTCACCCCTCCACTTT.

J is TRBJ1-4 and V is TRBV2; D is possibly TRBD1 (5 bases). Per the germline V gene, CDR1 is SNHLY and CDR2 is FYNNEI. The CDR3 totals 13 residues. Trimming took off 7 bases at V and 6 bases at J, with 12 bases between the two ends. The CDR3 spells CASKRGVDEKLFF. CDR3 in DNA: TGTGCCAGCAAGAGGGGCGTCGATGAAAAACTGTTTTTT.

The genes are TRBV19 and TRBJ2-3, with D tentatively TRBD2 (5 bases). The CDR3 is 14 amino acids. Trimming cost V 5 bases and J 4 bases, with 13 bases left between them. Germline CDR1 is LNHDA and CDR2 is SQIVND (reference sequence). The CDR3 region is CASSWRGSADTQYF. The CDR3 bases are TGTGCCAGTAGTTGGCGAGGGTCGGCAGATACGCAGTATTTT.

The chain uses TRBV27 and TRBJ1-6; TRBD1 might be the D (5 bases). Looked up from germline, CDR1 is MNHEY and CDR2 is SMNVEV (reference sequence). CDR3 size: 15 residues. V was shortened by 5 bases and J by 8 bases, with 16 bases between the two germline ends. The CDR3 reads CASSLSDEGDSPLHF. The CDR3, as DNA: TGTGCCAGCAGTCTCTCCGACGAAGGGGATTCACCCCTCCACTTT.

This chain uses TRBV28 with TRBJ1-3; D gene uncertain. This CDR3 has 13 residues. V lost 2 bases, J lost 2 bases, and 4 bases lay in between. The germline V gene encodes CDR1 MDHEN and CDR2 SYDVKM. In DNA, the CDR3 is TGTGCCAGCAGTTTACCCCCTGGAAACACCATATATTTT. This codes for CASSLPPGNTIYF.

The chain employs TRBV4-1 and TRBJ1-1; D perhaps matches TRBD1 (5 bases). The length of the CDR3 is 15 residues. Germline V gene lookup returns CDR1 MGHRA and CDR2 YSYEKL. V lost 3 bases to trimming and J lost 2 bases, with 13 bases between them. The CDR3 here is CASSQGTGDNTEAFF. CDR3 nucleotides: TGCGCCAGCAGCCAGGGGACGGGGGACAACACTGAAGCTTTCTTT.

The chain carries TRBV30 and TRBJ1-2; D gene unclear. Germline V gives CDR1 GTSNPN, CDR2 SVGIG (reference sequence). The CDR3 has 11 amino acids. Between the trimmed V and J ends, which lost 2 bases and 7 bases, there was a span of 8 bases. The CDR3 DNA reads TGTGCCTGGAGTACCGGAGGTGGCTACACCTTC. Its translation: CAWSTGGGYTF.

V is TRBV7-4 and J is TRBJ2-4; the D gene is possibly TRBD2 (6 bases). Between the trimmed V and J ends, which lost 5 bases and 1 base, there was a span of 27 bases. Germline CDR1 is SGHVT and CDR2 is SQSDAQ. The CDR3 is made up of 20 amino acids. The CDR3 here is CASSPRLHRPEGMAKNIQYF. CDR3 nucleotides: TGTGCCAGCAGCCCGCGCCTCCACAGGCCGGAGGGGATGGCCAAAAACATTCAGTACTTC.

The CDR3 region is CASSSSGGAAGELFF. CDR3 nucleotides: TGTGCCAGCAGCTCAAGCGGGGGGGCCGCCGGGGAGCTGTTTTTT. The gene calls are TRBV11-1 and TRBJ2-2, with 10 bases lining up with TRBD2. The CDR3 runs to 15 residues. CDR1 is SGHAT and CDR2 is FQDESV in the germline V gene (reference sequence). After removal of 4 bases from V and 6 bases from J, the junction contained 5 bases not matched to a gene.

This clone was seen more than once but under ten times. V and J are TRBV28 and TRBJ1-4; D may be TRBD1 (5 bases). V lost 5 bases, J lost 8 bases, and 24 bases lay in between. The CDR3 extends over 17 amino acids. Per the germline V gene, CDR1 is MDHEN and CDR2 is SYDVKM. The CDR3 bases are TGTGCCAGCAGTACCCTGGGGGGTGGGACCTCGGGAGAAAAACTGTTTTTT. As protein: CASSTLGGGTSGEKLFF.

This chain links TRBV6-6 with TRBJ1-2, with 7 bases that match TRBD1. Germline loops: CDR1 MNHNY, CDR2 SVGAGI (reference sequence). V lost 0 bases and J lost 5; bases outside the gene matches: 3. This CDR3 is 14 amino acids long. The chain's CDR3 is CASSYSDRWYGYTF. CDR3 nucleotide sequence: TGTGCCAGCAGTTACTCGGACAGGTGGTATGGCTACACCTTC.

This chain uses TRBV15 with TRBJ1-1; no clear D gene. Germline V gene sequence: CDR1 LNHNV, CDR2 YYDKDF (reference sequence). Trimming removed 1 base from V and 1 base from J, with 10 bases in between. The length of the CDR3 is 15 residues. CDR3 residues: CATSRGGNANTEAFF. For the CDR3, the DNA is TGTGCCACCAGCAGAGGGGGTAACGCGAACACTGAAGCTTTCTTT.

V usage is TRBV9 and J usage is TRBJ1-6; 7 nucleotides match TRBD1. In germline, CDR1 is SGDLS, CDR2 YYNGEE. With 2 bases clipped from V and 3 bases from J, the junction kept 5 bases outside the gene matches. This CDR3 has 16 amino acids. The CDR3 protein is CASSVGQLFYNSPLHF. In DNA form, the CDR3 reads TGTGCCAGCAGCGTGGGACAGTTATTCTATAATTCACCCCTCCACTTT.